What follows are 9 T cell receptor beta chains derived from one specimen sequenced in a study of T cell responses to AZD1222 COVID-19 vaccine (TCRdb year 2021). Explained via the paper, the time point label denotes: baseline before first vaccination. To prepare the library, the immunoSEQ multiplex PCR assay was applied. TCRdb holds this immuneACCESS table with in-frame rearrangements only. Some clones are missing; in checked studies, unresolved V genes explain under half, and the rest has no known cause. The table for this sample lists about 120,000 clones; approximately 92% of them were counted only once. The ten largest clones represent 13% to 15% of the sample. This sample comprised peripheral blood, obtained on day 0 of AZD1222 vaccination. The receptors shown here come from an adult in good health.

The chain joins TRBV12-3 or TRBV12-4 to TRBJ2-1; possibly TRBD2 for D (6 bases). The V and J ends lost 3 bases and 7 bases respectively, with 7 bases between them. The CDR3 contains 12 residues. Here the CDR3 DNA reads TGTGCCAGCAGTTTCGGGGGTAATGAGCAGTTCTTC. Residues: CASSFGGNEQFF.

The chain uses TRBV27 and TRBJ1-1, with D unclear. Trimming left V 3 bases short and J 0 bases short, with 8 bases between. The CDR3 loop spans 14 amino acids. Germline V gene data show CDR1 as MNHEY and CDR2 as SMNVEV (reference sequence). CDR3 sequence reads: CASSFVGMNTEAFF. CDR3 nucleotides: TGTGCCAGCAGTTTCGTAGGGATGAACACTGAAGCTTTCTTT.

CDR3 loop: CASSQGFGQQYGYTF. CDR3 nucleotide sequence: TGCGCCAGCAGCCAAGGATTCGGACAGCAATATGGCTACACCTTC. The chain recombines TRBV4-1 with TRBJ1-2, with a tentative D call TRBD1 (6 bases). Germline CDR1 MGHRA, CDR2 YSYEKL. Trimming took 1 base from V and 5 from J, leaving 14 bases between them. CDR3 size: 15 residues.

The gene calls are TRBV4-3 and TRBJ1-2; D gene unclear. The V and J ends lost 3 bases and 3 bases respectively, with 14 bases between them. The length of the CDR3 is 15 residues. Germline lookup yields CDR1 LGHNA and CDR2 YSLEER. The CDR3 DNA is TGCGCCAGCAGCCAGCTGGTGTACGGGGACTATGGCTACACCTTC. Translating gives CASSQLVYGDYGYTF.

This chain links TRBV6-5 with TRBJ2-3; 7 nucleotides match TRBD1. The CDR3 runs 15 residues. The ends lost 8 bases at V and 4 bases at J; junction bases unmatched: 12. CDR1 and CDR2 from the germline V gene are MNHEY and SVGAGI. CDR3 loop: CASAIVPGQPDTQYF. CDR3 DNA sequence: TGTGCCAGCGCGATCGTCCCGGGACAGCCAGATACGCAGTATTTT.

This chain connects TRBV29-1 to TRBJ1-1; perhaps TRBD1 as D (5 bases). Trimming stripped 4 bases from V and 4 bases from J, with 10 bases between. CDR1 is SQVTM and CDR2 is ANQGSEA in the germline V gene. The CDR3 is 12 residues long. Here the CDR3 DNA reads TGCAGCGTTGTGACAGTTTCCACTGAAGCTTTCTTT. Protein: CSVVTVSTEAFF. Filled out from reference TRBV29-1 and TRBJ1-1, the complete variable domain reads SAVISQKPSRDICQRGTSLTIQCQVDSQVTMMFWYRQQPGQSLTLIATANQGSEATYESGFVIDKFPISRPNLTFSTLTVSNMSPEDSSIYLCSVVTVSTEAFFGQGTRLTVV.

The gene calls are TRBV28 and TRBJ1-2; TRBD1 is a possible D gene (6 bases). The CDR3 extends over 14 amino acids. Germline V lookup: CDR1 MDHEN, CDR2 SYDVKM. V lost 7 bases, J lost 4 bases, and 16 bases lay in between. The CDR3, as DNA: TGTGCCAGCAAACTTTCACAGGGATTCTATGGCTACACCTTC. Translating gives CASKLSQGFYGYTF.

V usage is TRBV30 and J usage is TRBJ1-6; D is undetermined. The germline gives CDR1 GTSNPN, CDR2 SVGIG (reference sequence). The ends were cut back, 4 bases at V and 0 bases at J, with 16 bases in the middle. The CDR3 runs 17 residues. This CDR3 reads CAWNKDLSSSYNSPLHF. DNA of the CDR3: TGTGCCTGGAACAAGGACCTGTCAAGCTCCTATAATTCACCCCTCCACTTT. Variable domain in full (rest from reference TRBV30 and TRBJ1-6): SQTIHQWPATLVQPVGSPLSLECTVEGTSNPNLYWYRQAAGRGLQLLFYSVGIGQISSEVPQNLSASRPQDRQFILSSKKLLLSDSGFYLCAWNKDLSSSYNSPLHFGNGTRLTVT.

The chain is built from TRBV27 and TRBJ2-7; 8 bases are a match to TRBD2. J was trimmed by 4 bases and V by 7 bases; bases with no gene match: 12. CDR3 length: 15 residues. Looked up from germline, CDR1 is MNHEY and CDR2 is SMNVEV (reference sequence). Here the CDR3 reads CASTTWIGGAYEQYF. For the CDR3, the DNA is TGTGCCAGCACCACCTGGATCGGGGGGGCGTACGAGCAGTACTTC.